A single sample gave rise to the 25 T cell receptor beta chains below, sequenced in a study of long-term antiretroviral therapy in people with HIV. A v3.0 immunoSEQ assay was performed at survey level. The repertoire was sequenced with immunoSEQ multiplex PCR; TCRdb's copy has only in-frame clones and lacks some. Among 6,000 or so clones listed, 77% were seen once. The starting material was unsorted PBMCs, obtained 0.5 years before starting antiretroviral therapy. These receptors were obtained from a man in his forties with HIV.

CDR3 loop: CAWSVPGLADQETQYF. The CDR3 nucleotides read TGTGCCTGGAGTGTACCAGGACTAGCAGACCAAGAGACCCAGTACTTC. V usage is TRBV30 and J usage is TRBJ2-5; 8 bases map to TRBD2. CDR3 size: 16 residues. The trim removed 0 bases at V and 0 bases at J, leaving 6 bases unmatched. Germline V gene lookup returns CDR1 GTSNPN and CDR2 SVGIG (reference sequence).

The chain couples TRBV5-1 to TRBJ2-2; 8 bases align to TRBD1. This CDR3 comprises 17 residues. After removal of 1 base from V and 6 bases from J, the junction contained 11 bases not matched to a gene. Germline CDR1 is SGHRS and CDR2 is YFSETQ. CDR3 in amino acids: CASSLFYGQGLAGELFF. The CDR3 region has the DNA TGCGCCAGCAGCTTGTTTTATGGACAGGGTTTGGCCGGGGAGCTGTTTTTT. Supplemented by reference TRBV5-1 and TRBJ2-2, the full variable domain reads KAGVTQTPRYLIKTRGQQVTLSCSPISGHRSVSWYQQTPGQGLQFLFEYFSETQRNKGNFPGRFSGRQFSNSRSEMNVSTLELGDSALYLCASSLFYGQGLAGELFFGEGSRLTVL.

V gene TRBV7-9 combines with J gene TRBJ2-3, with 12 bases aligning to TRBD2. The trim removed 3 bases at V and 5 bases at J, leaving 6 bases unmatched. The CDR3 sequence is 16 residues long. Germline CDR1 is SEHNR and CDR2 is FQNEAQ (reference sequence). This CDR3 reads CASSLPSGGALDTQYF. DNA of the CDR3: TGTGCCAGCAGCTTGCCTAGCGGGGGGGCCTTAGATACGCAGTATTTT.

The V gene is TRBV11-2, the J gene TRBJ2-2; TRBD1 agrees at 7 bases. This CDR3 has 14 residues. Germline CDR1 is SGHAT and CDR2 is FQNNGV. The V gene end was trimmed by 1 base and the J gene end by 7 bases; junction bases not matched to a gene: 3. In DNA form, the CDR3 reads TGTGCCAGCAGCTTAGGTGACAGGGTCGGGGAGCTGTTTTTT. Its translation: CASSLGDRVGELFF.

The chain combines TRBV5-6 with TRBJ2-7; D is undetermined. Trimming cost V 1 base and J 4 bases, with 6 bases left between them. The CDR3 consists of 12 residues. Per the germline V gene, CDR1 is SGHDT and CDR2 is YYEEEE. The CDR3 DNA reads as TGTGCCAGCAGCTTGACCCGATACGAGCAGTACTTC. Protein sequence: CASSLTRYEQYF.

This clone has more than one count but fewer than ten. The V gene is TRBV6-5, the J gene TRBJ2-6; maybe TRBD1 (6 bases). The CDR3 contains 16 residues. The germline CDR1 and CDR2 sequences are MNHEY and SVGAGI. The germline V and J ends were trimmed by 0 bases and 2 bases, with 8 bases remaining between them. The CDR3 nucleotides are TGTGCCAGCAGTTACTCGGGGGCAACTGGGGCCAACGTCCTGACTTTC. Its protein product is CASSYSGATGANVLTF.

The chain uses TRBV19 and TRBJ1-5, with 11 bases identical to TRBD1. The CDR3 extends over 15 amino acids. The V gene end was trimmed by 5 bases and the J gene end by 6 bases; junction bases not matched to a gene: 6. Per germline, CDR1 LNHDA and CDR2 SQIVND (reference sequence). The CDR3 nucleotides read TGTGCCAGTAGTGAGGGGACAGGGGGAGGTCAGCCCCAGCATTTT. It specifies CASSEGTGGGQPQHF.

J is TRBJ2-3 and V is TRBV7-2; possibly TRBD1 or TRBD2 for D (5 bases each). Germline CDR1 SGHTA, CDR2 FQGNSA. Trimming removed 1 base from V and 1 base from J, with 9 bases in between. This CDR3 has 15 residues. The CDR3 DNA reads as TGTGCCAGCAGCTTAGGGCCGGGGCGCACAGATACGCAGTATTTT. It encodes CASSLGPGRTDTQYF.

A few counts support this clone. The chain recombines TRBV4-3 with TRBJ1-5; 8 bases fit TRBD1. From germline, CDR1 is LGHNA and CDR2 YSLEER. The CDR3 has 17 residues. Unmatched junction bases numbered 4, after V lost 0 bases and J lost 0 bases. This CDR3 reads CASSQDIDRGSNQPQHF. The CDR3 DNA sequence: TGCGCCAGCAGCCAAGATATTGACAGGGGTAGCAATCAGCCCCAGCATTTT.

The gene calls are TRBV27 and TRBJ2-1; weak D call: TRBD1 (5 bases). The V gene's germline CDR1 is MNHEY and CDR2 SMNVEV (reference sequence). V was trimmed by 2 bases and J by 3 bases, leaving 8 bases between them. The CDR3 is 14 amino acids. CDR3 region: CASSLGALYNEQFF. CDR3 nucleotides: TGTGCCAGCAGTTTAGGGGCCCTCTACAATGAGCAGTTCTTC.

This clone was recorded a few times. The chain combines TRBV7-9 with TRBJ1-6, with TRBD1 as a possible D gene (5 bases). Trimming removed 1 base from V and 8 bases from J, with 15 bases in between. The CDR3 runs 16 residues. CDR1 and CDR2 (germline): SEHNR, FQNEAQ (reference sequence). In DNA, the CDR3 is TGTGCCAGCAGCTTAGTAGCGGGACCCCGGGATTCACCCCTCCACTTT. Encoded protein: CASSLVAGPRDSPLHF.

The V and J genes are TRBV5-6 and TRBJ2-7; TRBD1 aligns across 7 bases. CDR3 length: 15 amino acids. J was trimmed by 2 bases and V by 1 base; bases with no gene match: 6. Per germline, CDR1 SGHDT and CDR2 YYEEEE. The CDR3 coding sequence is TGTGCCAGCAGCTTGAGGGTGACAGGGCCCTACGAGCAGTACTTC. Translation: CASSLRVTGPYEQYF.

This clone was found once. The V call is TRBV5-4, the J call TRBJ1-3, with D tentatively TRBD1 (6 bases). The CDR3 is 14 residues long. With 1 base removed from V and 1 base from J, the gap between germline ends came to 6 bases. The germline V gene has CDR1 SGHNT and CDR2 YYREEE (reference sequence). The CDR3 sequence: CASSLRGSGNTIYF. CDR3 nucleotides: TGTGCCAGCAGCTTGAGGGGGTCTGGAAACACCATATATTTT. Based on the CDR3 plus reference TRBV5-4 and TRBJ1-3, the full variable domain is ETGVTQSPTHLIKTRGQQVTLRCSSQSGHNTVSWYQQALGQGPQFIFQYYREEENGRGNFPPRFSGLQFPNYSSELNVNALELDDSALYLCASSLRGSGNTIYFGEGSWLTVV.

The genes are TRBV29-1 and TRBJ1-1; D remains ambiguous. Germline V gives CDR1 SQVTM, CDR2 ANQGSEA. Trimming left V 2 bases short and J 3 bases short, with 13 bases between. The CDR3 runs 14 residues. CDR3 DNA: TGCAGCGTTGAACTGCCAGCCCGGGACACTGAAGCTTTCTTT. Amino acid sequence: CSVELPARDTEAFF. The full variable domain, completed using reference TRBV29-1 and TRBJ1-1, is SAVISQKPSRDICQRGTSLTIQCQVDSQVTMMFWYRQQPGQSLTLIATANQGSEATYESGFVIDKFPISRPNLTFSTLTVSNMSPEDSSIYLCSVELPARDTEAFFGQGTRLTVV.

The chain employs TRBV27 and TRBJ2-7; TRBD1 matches at 10 bases. Germline V CDR1 and CDR2: MNHEY, SMNVEV (reference sequence). CDR3 size: 17 residues. Trimming took 0 bases from V and 1 from J; bases not matched to a gene: 6. The CDR3 protein is CASSLSWRDRGSYEQYF. For the CDR3, the DNA is TGTGCCAGCAGTTTATCTTGGCGGGACAGGGGTTCCTACGAGCAGTACTTC.

The CDR3 here is CASIPGHYNSPLHF. CDR3 sequence (DNA): TGTGCCAGCATTCCGGGACACTATAATTCACCCCTCCACTTT. J is TRBJ1-6 and V is TRBV2; D is perhaps TRBD1 (6 bases). CDR1 SNHLY and CDR2 FYNNEI come from the germline V gene. The CDR3 spans 14 residues. The V end was cut by 7 bases, the J end by 3 bases, with 10 bases between.

The chain is built from TRBV7-2 and TRBJ2-7, with D hard to call. This CDR3 is built from 14 residues. Germline assignment: CDR1 SGHTA and CDR2 FQGNSA. V lost 1 base to trimming and J lost 3 bases, with 10 bases between them. CDR3 sequence reads: CASSLEPHFYEQYF. The DNA for the CDR3 is TGTGCCAGCAGCTTAGAACCGCACTTCTACGAGCAGTACTTC. Drawing the rest from reference TRBV7-2 and TRBJ2-7, the complete variable domain is GAGVSQSPSNKVTEKGKDVELRCDPISGHTALYWYRQSLGQGLEFLIYFQGNSAPDKSGLPSDRFSAERTGGSVSTLTIQRTQQEDSAVYLCASSLEPHFYEQYFGPGTRLTVT.

This clone was seen just once. V and J are TRBV5-1 and TRBJ1-4, with D maybe TRBD1 (5 bases). Per germline, CDR1 SGHRS and CDR2 YFSETQ. The CDR3 spans 15 residues. Trimming took off 4 bases at V and 4 bases at J, with 14 bases between the two ends. CDR3 in DNA: TGCGCCAGCAGCCCCTATGAGGGGTTTAATGAAAAACTGTTTTTT. Its translation: CASSPYEGFNEKLFF.

The rearrangement joins TRBV7-3 to TRBJ2-7, with a weak D call TRBD2 (6 bases). V gave up 2 bases and J gave up 5 bases, with 19 bases separating them. CDR1 is SGHTA and CDR2 is FQGTGA in the germline V gene. The CDR3 consists of 16 residues. Written as DNA, the CDR3 is TGTGCCAGCAGCTTAGTTGCGGGGCCTCCCTTGAACGAGCAGTACTTC. This encodes CASSLVAGPPLNEQYF.

V usage is TRBV4-3 and J usage is TRBJ1-5, with unresolved D. Germline CDR1 LGHNA, CDR2 YSLEER. The CDR3 length is 14 residues. V was trimmed by 1 base and J by 4 bases, leaving 8 bases between them. The CDR3 protein is CASSQGVKNQPQHF. As DNA, the CDR3 is TGCGCCAGCAGCCAAGGAGTGAAAAATCAGCCCCAGCATTTT.

The V call is TRBV6-5, the J call TRBJ1-6, with 10 bases fitting TRBD1. Germline CDR1 is MNHEY and CDR2 is SVGAGI. With 6 bases clipped from V and 7 bases from J, the junction kept 6 bases outside the gene matches. The CDR3 runs 15 residues. This chain's CDR3 is CASSQGTGENSPLHF. CDR3 in DNA: TGTGCCAGCAGCCAGGGGACAGGGGAAAATTCACCCCTCCACTTT.

The J gene is TRBJ1-1, the V gene TRBV7-2; perhaps TRBD1 as D (6 bases). Germline loops: CDR1 SGHTA, CDR2 FQGNSA. This CDR3 region has 16 residues. Deletions cut 6 bases from V and 0 bases from J, with 17 bases between. The CDR3 here is CASRQGYRAMNTEAFF. The CDR3 DNA is TGTGCCAGCAGACAGGGATACAGGGCAATGAACACTGAAGCTTTCTTT. The variable domain in full, with the rest retrieved from reference TRBV7-2 and TRBJ1-1, is GAGVSQSPSNKVTEKGKDVELRCDPISGHTALYWYRQSLGQGLEFLIYFQGNSAPDKSGLPSDRFSAERTGGSVSTLTIQRTQQEDSAVYLCASRQGYRAMNTEAFFGQGTRLTVV.

The chain carries TRBV6-5 and TRBJ1-3; 12 bases fit TRBD1. The CDR3 covers 13 residues. Germline-derived CDR1 and CDR2 are MNHEY and SVGAGI. With V trimmed by 4 bases and J by 11 bases, 3 bases remained unmatched. CDR3 amino acids: CASSSGTGGSIYF. For the CDR3, the DNA is TGTGCCAGCAGTTCGGGGACAGGGGGCTCCATATATTTT.

J is TRBJ2-1 and V is TRBV19, with D perhaps matching TRBD2 (6 bases). Germline CDR1 and CDR2: LNHDA and SQIVND (reference sequence). This CDR3 has 15 residues. Trimming pared 7 bases from V and 4 bases from J, leaving 17 bases between. The DNA of the CDR3 is TGTGCCAGTAATCCTGGCGGGGAAGGATACAATGAGCAGTTCTTC. It translates to CASNPGGEGYNEQFF.

The chain joins TRBV5-5 to TRBJ1-4; D may be TRBD1 (5 bases). The V end lost 2 bases, the J end lost 6 bases, and 11 bases lay between the germline ends. The length of the CDR3 is 14 residues. Germline CDR1 reads SGHKS; CDR2 reads YYEKEE (reference sequence). CDR3 in DNA: TGTGCCAGCAGCTTTCGGGGGGGGGATGAAAAACTGTTTTTT. The encoded protein is CASSFRGGDEKLFF. The whole variable domain, filled in from reference TRBV5-5 and TRBJ1-4, reads DAGVTQSPTHLIKTRGQQVTLRCSPISGHKSVSWYQQVLGQGPQFIFQYYEKEERGRGNFPDRFSARQFPNYSSELNVNALLLGDSALYLCASSFRGGDEKLFFGSGTQLSVL.